This T cell receptor (beta chain) was obtained from a study of T cell repertoires in cytomegalovirus infection. Study at large: CMV infection plus the matching HLA type was flagged by public TCR beta signatures. Study-level findings and limits: Ex vivo, HLA-C-restricted CMV-specific TCR beta clonotypes prevailed over the rest of the response. CMV carriers with the relevant HLA were identified by cumulative public TCR beta family frequency.

The CDR3 is made up of 15 amino acids. Trimming took off 4 bases at V and 2 bases at J, with 14 bases between the two ends. The V gene's germline CDR1 is SGHVS and CDR2 FQNEAQ. Each CDR3 protein is one row after TCRdb ran MiXCR on the reads. The sample has fewer than 550,000 distinct CDR3 sequences; around 11% are singletons. This clonotype appeared many times. Its antigen is unidentified. The sample taken for sequencing was PBMCs. The sequence was obtained from a human donor in good health (CMV status not recorded). Some clones in this sample may be carry-over from other donors' samples. V usage is TRBV7-8 and J usage is TRBJ1-1; possible D gene TRBD1, 6 bases. The CDR3 DNA follows: TGTGCCAGCAGCTCCGATGGAGGGGGTAACACTGAAGCTTTCTTT. Translated: CASSSDGGGNTEAFF.